These 14 T cell receptor beta chains came from one sample sequenced in a study of Graves' ophthalmopathy and Graves' hyperthyroidism. Beta-chain TCR CDR3 regions were amplified from RNA transcripts. RT-PCR with HTBI primers came first, then second-round multiplex PCR. TCRdb passed the multiplex PCR reads through MiXCR, listing each CDR3 protein once. The repertoire consists of 360,000 or so distinct CDR3 sequences, with about a sixth occurring once and the leading ten covering 1.5% to 2%. The sample consisted of peripheral blood. The receptors shown here come from a woman between 18 and 30 years old with Graves' ophthalmopathy.

This clonotype has at least ten counts. The chain carries TRBV15 and TRBJ2-5; D ambiguous. In germline, CDR1 is LNHNV, CDR2 YYDKDF (reference sequence). CDR3 size: 13 residues. V shed 0 bases and J shed 4 bases, with 6 bases lying between them. In DNA, the CDR3 is TGTGCCACCAGCAGAGATATGCGAGAGACCCAGTACTTC. Translation: CATSRDMRETQYF.

This clonotype was observed many times. The chain has TRBV12-3 or TRBV12-4 and TRBJ2-5; D perhaps matches TRBD2 (5 bases). This CDR3 has 14 amino acids. V lost 0 bases, J lost 4 bases, and 9 bases lay in between. The CDR3 loop reads CASSLAASRETQYF. In DNA form, the CDR3 reads TGTGCCAGCAGTTTAGCGGCTAGCCGAGAGACCCAGTACTTC.

This clonotype was recorded many times. The J gene is TRBJ2-7, the V gene TRBV6-2 or TRBV6-3, with D perhaps matching TRBD1 or TRBD2 (5 bases each). V lost 2 bases to trimming and J lost 3 bases, with 11 bases between them. Germline V gene lookup returns CDR1 MNHEY and CDR2 SVGEGT. The CDR3 is made up of 14 amino acids. CDR3 DNA sequence: TGTGCCAGCAGTTACATAGGGACCATCTACGAGCAGTACTTC. Amino acids: CASSYIGTIYEQYF.

This clonotype was counted many times. The CDR3 sequence is CSVDGRGEGYTF. Written as DNA, the CDR3 is TGCAGCGTTGACGGCAGGGGTGAGGGCTACACCTTC. The genes are TRBV29-1 and TRBJ1-2, with D maybe TRBD1 (6 bases). Germline V gives CDR1 SQVTM, CDR2 ANQGSEA. The length of the CDR3 is 12 residues. V was cut by 3 bases and J by 8 bases, with 13 bases left in between.

The chain employs TRBV6-1 and TRBJ2-5, with D perhaps being TRBD1 or TRBD2 (5 bases each). V shed 4 bases and J shed 2 bases, with 14 bases lying between them. This CDR3 comprises 15 residues. Germline loops: CDR1 MNHNS, CDR2 SASEGT. The CDR3, as DNA: TGTGCCAGCAGTGGGGACCGGGACGGACAAGAGACCCAGTACTTC. Its protein product is CASSGDRDGQETQYF.

The rearrangement joins TRBV6-1 to TRBJ2-4; D is unclear. The germline V and J ends were trimmed by 2 bases and 0 bases, with 14 bases remaining between them. CDR1 is MNHNS and CDR2 is SASEGT in the germline V gene. CDR3 length: 17 amino acids. This CDR3 is CASSETYGRIAKNIQYF. In DNA form, the CDR3 reads TGTGCCAGCAGTGAAACCTACGGCAGAATAGCCAAAAACATTCAGTACTTC.

This clonotype has at least ten counts. V is TRBV6-2 or TRBV6-3 and J is TRBJ2-7; D is perhaps TRBD1 or TRBD2 (5 bases each). CDR1 MNHEY and CDR2 SVGEGT come from the germline V gene. The CDR3 is 15 residues long. The V end was cut by 5 bases, the J end by 0 bases, with 14 bases between. The CDR3 DNA follows: TGTGCCAGCAGTAGCGCGAAGGGACGCTCCTACGAGCAGTACTTC. Its protein product is CASSSAKGRSYEQYF.

At least ten counts were recorded for this clonotype. The chain joins TRBV2 to TRBJ1-1; D unclear. V gave up 0 bases and J gave up 7 bases, with 15 bases separating them. The CDR3 has 15 amino acids. Germline V gene lookup returns CDR1 SNHLY and CDR2 FYNNEI. The CDR3 region is CASSEAYIWRVEAFF. DNA of the CDR3: TGTGCCAGCAGTGAAGCCTACATCTGGAGAGTTGAAGCTTTCTTT.

This clonotype showed up many times. This chain joins TRBV19 and TRBJ2-2; a weak D match, TRBD1 (5 bases). The CDR3 has 15 amino acids. V lost 5 bases and J 6 bases, leaving 16 bases between the germline ends. The V gene's germline CDR1 is LNHDA and CDR2 SQIVND (reference sequence). CDR3 nucleotides: TGTGCCAGTAGTCGGGCCAGGGAACTTCCCGGGGAGCTGTTTTTT. It translates to CASSRARELPGELFF.

This clonotype has a handful of counts. This chain links TRBV6-5 with TRBJ2-7; D is unresolved. This CDR3 contains 17 residues. Germline CDR1 is MNHEY and CDR2 is SVGAGI. Trimming took 0 bases from V and 4 from J, leaving 19 bases between them. CDR3 residues: CASSYSIVGRFTYEQYF. CDR3 nucleotide sequence: TGTGCCAGCAGTTACTCGATCGTGGGAAGATTTACATACGAGCAGTACTTC.

This clonotype was detected only once. The V call is TRBV28, the J call TRBJ2-7, with D unclear. The CDR3 has 11 amino acids. Trimming took off 7 bases at V and 4 bases at J, with 8 bases between the two ends. Germline V gene lookup returns CDR1 MDHEN and CDR2 SYDVKM. The chain's CDR3 is CASTTTYEQYF. The CDR3 bases are TGTGCCAGCACCACCACTTACGAGCAGTACTTC.

This clonotype occurred many times. The chain uses TRBV28 and TRBJ2-7; TRBD1 is a possible D gene (5 bases). Trimming left V 2 bases short and J 0 bases short, with 17 bases between. The germline gives CDR1 MDHEN, CDR2 SYDVKM. This CDR3 contains 17 residues. CDR3: CASSLNPSRDSSYEQYF. For the CDR3, the DNA is TGTGCCAGCAGTTTAAACCCATCCAGGGATAGCTCCTACGAGCAGTACTTC. Together with reference TRBV28 and TRBJ2-7, the CDR3 gives the full variable domain: DVKVTQSSRYLVKRTGEKVFLECVQDMDHENMFWYRQDPGLGLRLIYFSYDVKMKEKGDIPEGYSVSREKKERFSLILESASTNQTSMYLCASSLNPSRDSSYEQYFGPGTRLTVT.

This clonotype occurred many times. The chain recombines TRBV7-2 with TRBJ2-7; D perhaps matches TRBD2 (7 bases). V lost 1 base and J lost 3, with 16 bases in between. CDR3 size: 16 residues. CDR1 and CDR2 (germline): SGHTA, FQGNSA. CDR3 loop: CASSLVGGGDYYEQYF. CDR3 nucleotides: TGTGCCAGCAGCTTAGTGGGAGGGGGGGACTACTACGAGCAGTACTTC.

This clonotype has at least ten counts. The chain joins TRBV6-2 or TRBV6-3 to TRBJ1-3; tentatively, D is TRBD1 (5 bases). CDR3 length: 14 residues. Germline V gene data show CDR1 as MNHEY and CDR2 as SVGEGT. V shed 7 bases and J shed 0 bases, with 10 bases lying between them. CDR3 nucleotide sequence: TGTGCCAGCACAAAGAGGGGCTCTGGAAACACCATATATTTT. Protein sequence: CASTKRGSGNTIYF.